This is a list of T cell receptor beta chains from one sample in a study of CD4 and CD8 cells across lung adenocarcinoma regions. TCRdb analysed the PCR reads with MiXCR anew, one entry per CDR3 protein. This sample carries under 8,000 distinct CDR3 sequences, approximately 50% of them seen once, and the ten largest clones take 95% to 97%. Input material: CD8+ T cells from the center of a lung tumor. The source of these receptors is a male donor with lung adenocarcinoma. The CD4 and CD8 labels of this study may be unreliable. Each CDR3 is given with its conserved first and last residue. The D gene is left open where the match is weak. Size tells how often a clone was seen (once, few, many) or the class of an expanded clone, and some rows leave it out.

CDR3nt | CDR3aa | d_gene | j_gene | v_gene | abundance
TGTGCCAGCAGTTTATGGTCAGATACGCAGTATTTT | CASSLWSDTQYF | . | TRBJ2-3 | TRBV28 | .
TGTGCCAGCAGTGCGTCCAGCTACAATGAGCAGTTCTTC | CASSASSYNEQFF | . | TRBJ2-1 | TRBV27 | .
TGTGCCAGCAGCCAAGATCCGCTTGCGGGGGGCGATAACCCCGAGCAGTACTTC | CASSQDPLAGGDNPEQYF | TRBD2 | TRBJ2-7 | TRBV3-1 | .
TGTGCCAGCAGCCGGGACCTTTACTCCTACAATGAGCAGTTCTTC | CASSRDLYSYNEQFF | . | TRBJ2-1 | TRBV6-1 | .
TGTGCCAGCAGCCCTCGCAGGGAGAACACCGGGGAGCTGTTTTTT | CASSPRRENTGELFF | . | TRBJ2-2 | TRBV7-9 | .
TGTGCCATCAGCATCAGGGGGCATGAGCAGTTCTTC | CAISIRGHEQFF | TRBD1 | TRBJ2-1 | TRBV10-3 | .
TGTGCCAGCAGCCTTGAGCGGGGGGCCCTTAATGAGCAGTTCTTC | CASSLERGALNEQFF | TRBD2 | TRBJ2-1 | TRBV7-2 | many
TGTGCCAGCAGCTTAGAGAGAGGGGGAGGAGGCACTGAAGCTTTCTTT | CASSLERGGGGTEAFF | . | TRBJ1-1 | TRBV7-9 | many
TGTGCCAGCACAGACTACGATAGTGAAGCTTTCTTT | CASTDYDSEAFF | . | TRBJ1-1 | TRBV6-1 | .
TGCGCCAGCAGCCAAGATGGGGCTTCAGGGATACCCTACGAGCAGTACTTC | CASSQDGASGIPYEQYF | . | TRBJ2-7 | TRBV4-1 | .
TGTGCCAGCAGTTCAAGGGGCTCGTGCTCCTACGTCCTGACCTTC | CASSSRGSCSYVLTF | . | TRBJ2-6 | TRBV27 | .